The entry below gives a single TCR beta chain sequence along with its context. This CDR3 comprises 12 residues. The V gene lost 4 bases and the J gene lost 7 bases, with 10 bases spanning the gap. Germline loops: CDR1 KGHDR, CDR2 SFDVKD. The sample comes from a study of blood T cell repertoires in COVID-19. Study in general: The United States, Italy and Spain provided the acute and convalescent COVID-19 samples. PBMCs, B-cell-depleted T cells, or T cells provided the cDNA or gDNA that made up the material.

Sequencing was performed with immunoSEQ multiplex PCR; in TCRdb, only in-frame clones are kept and a portion is missing. The sample lists tens of thousands of clones, 65% to 90% occurring once. Enrollment of patients from Seattle took place during active infection, with longitudinal follow-up. Input material: peripheral blood. This chain links TRBV24-1 with TRBJ2-7, with TRBD1 as a possible D gene (6 bases). The clonotype was recovered from a man aged 45 to 65 with COVID-19, enrolled during active disease. CDR3 nucleotide sequence: TGTGCCACCAGTGACCCGAGGGGGGAGCAGTACTTC. Translated: CATSDPRGEQYF.